What follows are 30 T cell receptor beta chains derived from one specimen sequenced in a study of identical twins. Via MiXCR, TCRdb re-called the 5' RACE reads, giving one row per CDR3 protein. The sample yields hundreds of thousands of distinct CDR3 sequences, roughly 8% seen once. These data also featured in a second study, about yellow fever vaccine responses in identical twins.

The sequenced sample was PBMCs. The receptors come from a woman under 30 in good health.

This chain links TRBV24-1 with TRBJ2-3, with 11 bases matching TRBD1. Trimming took 4 bases from V and 6 from J; bases not matched to a gene: 11. Germline V CDR1 and CDR2: KGHDR, SFDVKD. CDR3 length: 17 residues. The CDR3 nucleotides are TGTGCCACCAGTGACCCGGGACAGGGGGGGAGTAGTGATACGCAGTATTTT. This codes for CATSDPGQGGSSDTQYF.

The sample holds a few counts of this clonotype. The chain uses TRBV19 and TRBJ1-1, with D unclear. Germline CDR1 LNHDA, CDR2 SQIVND (reference sequence). With 5 bases removed from V and 3 bases from J, the gap between germline ends came to 10 bases. CDR3 length equals 13 residues. CDR3 sequence: CASSAYRDTEAFF. CDR3 nucleotides: TGTGCCAGTAGTGCTTACCGGGACACTGAAGCTTTCTTT. The variable domain in full, with the rest retrieved from reference TRBV19 and TRBJ1-1, is DGGITQSPKYLFRKEGQNVTLSCEQNLNHDAMYWYRQDPGQGLRLIYYSQIVNDFQKGDIAEGYSVSREKKESFPLTVTSAQKNPTAFYLCASSAYRDTEAFFGQGTRLTVV.

The chain links TRBV6-2 or TRBV6-3 to TRBJ2-3; D call uncertain. V was shortened by 2 bases and J by 6 bases, with 6 bases between the two germline ends. This CDR3 has 12 residues. The germline gives CDR1 MNHEY, CDR2 SVGEGT. The CDR3 protein is CASSYGRDTQYF. CDR3 in DNA: TGTGCCAGCAGTTACGGGCGGGATACGCAGTATTTT.

The rearrangement uses TRBV28 and TRBJ1-4; D remains unclear. Germline CDR1 and CDR2: MDHEN and SYDVKM. The CDR3 loop spans 12 amino acids. The V end was cut by 3 bases, the J end by 7 bases, with 6 bases between. The DNA for the CDR3 is TGTGCCAGCAGTTTCTCAGTTGAAAAACTGTTTTTT. Its translation is CASSFSVEKLFF.

The chain has TRBV27 and TRBJ1-1; a possible D gene is TRBD1 (5 bases). The V and J ends lost 6 bases and 7 bases respectively, with 12 bases between them. Germline values: CDR1 MNHEY, CDR2 SMNVEV (reference sequence). The CDR3 has 12 amino acids. The CDR3 reads CASSLRDGEAFF. In DNA, the CDR3 is TGTGCCAGCAGCCTCCGGGACGGTGAAGCTTTCTTT.

This clonotype was seen a handful of times. This chain uses TRBV6-1 with TRBJ2-2; D is unclear. Trimming left V 2 bases short and J 3 bases short, with 7 bases between. The CDR3 runs to 14 residues. Germline CDR1 and CDR2: MNHNS and SASEGT. CDR3 amino acids: CASSERMYTGELFF. In DNA, the CDR3 is TGTGCCAGCAGTGAACGAATGTACACCGGGGAGCTGTTTTTT.

The chain combines TRBV4-3 with TRBJ2-3; tentatively, D is TRBD2 (7 bases). The V end lost 0 bases, the J end lost 4 bases, and 14 bases lay between the germline ends. Per the germline V gene, CDR1 is LGHNA and CDR2 is YSLEER. The CDR3 length is 16 residues. The CDR3 DNA reads TGCGCCAGCAGCCAAGATGGGGGGGGGCCCCCAGATACGCAGTATTTT. It encodes CASSQDGGGPPDTQYF.

This clonotype has ten or more counts. The V gene is TRBV29-1, the J gene TRBJ2-7; 7 nucleotides line up with TRBD1. This CDR3 has 14 amino acids. Per germline, CDR1 SQVTM and CDR2 ANQGSEA. Trimming took 6 bases from V and 2 from J; bases not matched to a gene: 10. CDR3 region: CSVRQGTTTYEQYF. The CDR3 DNA follows: TGCAGCGTCCGACAGGGAACGACCACCTACGAGCAGTACTTC.

There are a few counts of this clonotype. DNA of the CDR3: TGTGCCAGCGGCCAGTTAAGAGGGGGCACAGATACGCAGTATTTT. Its translation is CASGQLRGGTDTQYF. This chain links TRBV6-2 or TRBV6-3 with TRBJ2-3; D is possibly TRBD1 or TRBD2 (5 bases each). This CDR3 region has 15 residues. V shed 8 bases and J shed 1 base, with 16 bases lying between them. Germline loops: CDR1 MNHEY, CDR2 SVGEGT.

The V gene is TRBV5-1, the J gene TRBJ2-7; D is perhaps TRBD1 or TRBD2 (6 bases each). The V end was cut by 6 bases, the J end by 4 bases, with 17 bases between. Germline V lookup: CDR1 SGHRS, CDR2 YFSETQ. The CDR3 sequence is 14 residues long. DNA of the CDR3: TGCGCCAGCATGGATGGGGGGCGGTCGTACGAGCAGTACTTC. Translated: CASMDGGRSYEQYF.

This chain connects TRBV2 to TRBJ1-6; 8 positions match TRBD1. The ends lost 7 bases at V and 8 bases at J; junction bases unmatched: 4. This CDR3 spans 13 amino acids. Germline V gene data show CDR1 as SNHLY and CDR2 as FYNNEI. DNA of the CDR3: TGTGCCAGCATTTCGGACAGGGATTCACCCCTCCACTTT. It yields the protein CASISDRDSPLHF. Combining the CDR3 with reference TRBV2 and TRBJ1-6 gives the whole variable domain EPEVTQTPSHQVTQMGQEVILRCVPISNHLYFYWYRQILGQKVEFLVSFYNNEISEKSEIFDDQFSVERPDGSNFTLKIRSTKLEDSAMYFCASISDRDSPLHFGNGTRLTVT.

The CDR3 nucleotides read TGTGCCAGCAGCTTGTCCGACAGGGGTAACGAGCAGTACTTC. Amino acid sequence: CASSLSDRGNEQYF. The V call is TRBV7-9, the J call TRBJ2-7, with 8 bases matching TRBD1. With V trimmed by 3 bases and J by 5 bases, 6 bases remained unmatched. The germline gives CDR1 SEHNR, CDR2 FQNEAQ (reference sequence). The CDR3 covers 14 residues. The whole variable domain, remainder taken from reference TRBV7-9 and TRBJ2-7, is DTGVSQNPRHKITKRGQNVTFRCDPISEHNRLYWYRQTLGQGPEFLTYFQNEAQLEKSRLLSDRFSAERPKGSFSTLEIQRTEQGDSAMYLCASSLSDRGNEQYFGPGTRLTVT.

The chain uses TRBV4-3 and TRBJ2-1; D is unresolved. The CDR3 consists of 12 residues. Germline V gene lookup returns CDR1 LGHNA and CDR2 YSLEER. Trimming shortened V by 0 bases and J by 7 bases, and 4 bases separated the two germline ends. The chain's CDR3 is CASSQEFNEQFF. Here the CDR3 DNA reads TGCGCCAGCAGCCAAGAGTTTAATGAGCAGTTCTTC.

This clonotype has a handful of counts. This chain joins TRBV11-2 and TRBJ2-3, with D perhaps being TRBD1 or TRBD2 (7 bases each). Germline CDR1 is SGHAT and CDR2 is FQNNGV. Trimming stripped 6 bases from V and 4 bases from J, with 20 bases between. The CDR3 extends over 16 amino acids. CDR3 sequence reads: CASRIGVTGRADTQYF. CDR3 in DNA: TGTGCCAGCAGAATAGGGGTGACAGGGAGGGCAGATACGCAGTATTTT.

The gene calls are TRBV5-1 and TRBJ2-1; D is undetermined. Trimming removed 0 bases at V and 5 bases at J, with 18 bases between. The V gene's germline CDR1 is SGHRS and CDR2 YFSETQ. The CDR3 runs 17 residues. The CDR3 nucleotides read TGCGCCAGCAGCTTGGGGCCAGCCCTACTGGCGAACAATGAGCAGTTCTTC. It specifies CASSLGPALLANNEQFF.

The chain carries TRBV3-1 and TRBJ1-4; the D is unclear. Per the germline V gene, CDR1 is LGHDT and CDR2 is YNNKEL (reference sequence). The length of the CDR3 is 14 residues. V shed 4 bases and J shed 8 bases, with 14 bases lying between them. The CDR3 loop reads CASSPQHLGEKLFF. For the CDR3, the DNA is TGTGCCAGCAGCCCACAGCACCTGGGGGAAAAACTGTTTTTT.

This clonotype was recorded a few times. This chain links TRBV2 with TRBJ2-7; 8 bases line up with TRBD1. Germline values: CDR1 SNHLY, CDR2 FYNNEI. The V and J ends lost 3 bases and 0 bases, in that order; junction bases with no gene match: 7. The length of the CDR3 is 16 residues. CDR3 nucleotides: TGTGCCAGCAGTGAGGGAGACAGGGGATACTCCTACGAGCAGTACTTC. Amino acid sequence: CASSEGDRGYSYEQYF.

The sample holds a few counts of this clonotype. The rearrangement uses TRBV7-3 and TRBJ2-1; D is undetermined. The CDR3 totals 14 residues. The ends were cut back, 0 bases at V and 4 bases at J, with 7 bases in the middle. Looked up from germline, CDR1 is SGHTA and CDR2 is FQGTGA. CDR3 in amino acids: CASSLTGRYNEQFF. Written as DNA, the CDR3 is TGTGCCAGCAGCTTAACGGGTCGGTACAATGAGCAGTTCTTC.

The chain employs TRBV14 and TRBJ2-7, with D unresolved. With 0 bases removed from V and 0 bases from J, the gap between germline ends came to 12 bases. This CDR3 is 16 amino acids long. Germline V gene data show CDR1 as SGHDN and CDR2 as FVKESK. CDR3 amino acids: CASSQEYAFSSYEQYF. CDR3 bases: TGTGCCAGCAGCCAAGAGTATGCATTTTCCTCCTACGAGCAGTACTTC.

The sample holds a few counts of this clonotype. The CDR3 region is CASSSDPGRNYGYTF. The CDR3 DNA sequence: TGTGCCAGCAGCTCAGATCCAGGGCGGAACTATGGCTACACCTTC. This chain connects TRBV7-2 to TRBJ1-2; a possible D gene is TRBD1 (5 bases). CDR1 SGHTA and CDR2 FQGNSA come from the germline V gene. The CDR3 covers 15 residues. The germline V and J ends were trimmed by 4 bases and 2 bases, with 14 bases remaining between them. Complete variable domain (other parts from reference TRBV7-2 and TRBJ1-2): GAGVSQSPSNKVTEKGKDVELRCDPISGHTALYWYRQSLGQGLEFLIYFQGNSAPDKSGLPSDRFSAERTGGSVSTLTIQRTQQEDSAVYLCASSSDPGRNYGYTFGSGTRLTVV.

This clonotype showed up just a few times. The chain has TRBV3-1 and TRBJ2-3; D call uncertain. The V gene lost 3 bases and the J gene lost 2 bases, with 9 bases spanning the gap. Germline CDR1 and CDR2: LGHDT and YNNKEL (reference sequence). The CDR3 loop spans 14 amino acids. CDR3 sequence reads: CASSHGPSTDTQYF. The CDR3 DNA reads TGTGCCAGCAGCCACGGGCCCTCCACAGATACGCAGTATTTT.

This clonotype has a handful of counts. At one of its ends the junction is not consistent with the germline gene, which may arise from a read error. The chain employs TRBV18 and TRBJ1-2; no definite D call. CDR1 KGHSH and CDR2 LQKENI come from the germline V gene. CDR3 length: 14 residues. DNA for the CDR3: TGTACCAGCTCACCACCTTTAAGGGAGGTGGGCTACACCTTC. It codes for CTSSPPLREVGYTF.

V gene TRBV4-2 combines with J gene TRBJ2-3; 14 bases fit TRBD2. V shed 0 bases and J 5 bases; nucleotides not matched to a gene: 4. Looked up from germline, CDR1 is LGHNA and CDR2 is YNFKEQ. This CDR3 is built from 17 residues. This chain's CDR3 is CASSQETSGRALDTQYF. In DNA form, the CDR3 reads TGTGCCAGCAGCCAAGAGACTAGCGGGAGGGCCCTAGATACGCAGTATTTT.

This clonotype was counted between two and nine times. The V and J genes are TRBV20-1 and TRBJ1-6; D unresolved. This CDR3 region has 16 residues. Germline CDR1 DFQATT, CDR2 SNEGSKA (reference sequence). The V end was cut by 1 base, the J end by 3 bases, with 13 bases between. In DNA, the CDR3 is TGCAGTGCTAGAGGTGGAGGATCTCACTATAATTCACCCCTCCACTTT. This gives the protein CSARGGGSHYNSPLHF.

This clonotype was recorded a few times. The chain is built from TRBV6-5 and TRBJ1-6; 8 bases line up with TRBD1. V shed 0 bases, J shed 8 bases, and the junction held 9 bases outside the gene matches. The CDR3 is 17 amino acids. Looked up from germline, CDR1 is MNHEY and CDR2 is SVGAGI. This CDR3 is CASSYSGLQGAYSPLHF. Written as DNA, the CDR3 is TGTGCCAGCAGTTACTCCGGGCTCCAGGGGGCTTATTCACCCCTCCACTTT.

This clonotype was picked up a small number of times. The V call is TRBV6-1, the J call TRBJ1-6; D might be TRBD1 (6 bases). Trimming pared 4 bases from V and 2 bases from J, leaving 9 bases between. CDR3 size: 15 residues. In germline, CDR1 is MNHNS, CDR2 SASEGT. The CDR3 is CASSGGQAYNSPLHF. DNA of the CDR3: TGTGCCAGCAGTGGGGGACAAGCCTATAATTCACCCCTCCACTTT.

Ten or more counts support this clonotype. This sequence joins TRBV20-1 and TRBJ2-4; no firm D call. The germline CDR1 and CDR2 sequences are DFQATT and SNEGSKA (reference sequence). The V and J ends lost 0 bases and 0 bases respectively, with 9 bases between them. The CDR3 runs to 15 residues. CDR3 bases: TGCAGTGCTAGAGAACCGGGCCGAGCCAAAAACATTCAGTACTTC. It yields the protein CSAREPGRAKNIQYF.

This clonotype occurred a few times. The V and J genes are TRBV12-3 or TRBV12-4 and TRBJ1-5, with a possible D match to TRBD1 (5 bases). This CDR3 has 14 amino acids. V lost 3 bases and J 4 bases, leaving 10 bases between the germline ends. The CDR3 bases are TGTGCCAGCAGTTTTGTGGGGGGGAATCAGCCCCAGCATTTT. Translation: CASSFVGGNQPQHF.

In DNA, the CDR3 is TGCAGTGCTAGTATCCGGAGGGCCGTATCAGGAGATACGCAGTATTTT. This sequence encodes CSASIRRAVSGDTQYF. This chain links TRBV20-1 with TRBJ2-3; D might be TRBD2 (6 bases). V lost 3 bases to trimming and J lost 5 bases, with 21 bases between them. In germline, CDR1 is DFQATT, CDR2 SNEGSKA (reference sequence). This CDR3 region has 16 residues.

V and J are TRBV29-1 and TRBJ2-7; D is perhaps TRBD1 (6 bases). This CDR3 region has 13 residues. The germline V and J ends were trimmed by 4 bases and 2 bases, with 12 bases remaining between them. From germline, CDR1 is SQVTM and CDR2 ANQGSEA. The DNA for the CDR3 is TGCAGCGTTGGCAGGGGCGGGCCCTACGAGCAGTACTTC. This translates into CSVGRGGPYEQYF.